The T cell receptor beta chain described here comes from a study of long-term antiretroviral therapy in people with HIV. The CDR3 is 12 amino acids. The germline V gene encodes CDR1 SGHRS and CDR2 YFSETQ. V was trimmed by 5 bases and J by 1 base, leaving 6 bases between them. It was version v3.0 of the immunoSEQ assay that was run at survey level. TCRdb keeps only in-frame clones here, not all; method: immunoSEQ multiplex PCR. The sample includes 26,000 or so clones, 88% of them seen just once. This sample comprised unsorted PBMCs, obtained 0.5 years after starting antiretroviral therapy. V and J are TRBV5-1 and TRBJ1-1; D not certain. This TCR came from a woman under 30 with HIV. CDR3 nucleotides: TGCGCCAGCAGGTCAGGGAACACTGAAGCTTTCTTT. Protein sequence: CASRSGNTEAFF.